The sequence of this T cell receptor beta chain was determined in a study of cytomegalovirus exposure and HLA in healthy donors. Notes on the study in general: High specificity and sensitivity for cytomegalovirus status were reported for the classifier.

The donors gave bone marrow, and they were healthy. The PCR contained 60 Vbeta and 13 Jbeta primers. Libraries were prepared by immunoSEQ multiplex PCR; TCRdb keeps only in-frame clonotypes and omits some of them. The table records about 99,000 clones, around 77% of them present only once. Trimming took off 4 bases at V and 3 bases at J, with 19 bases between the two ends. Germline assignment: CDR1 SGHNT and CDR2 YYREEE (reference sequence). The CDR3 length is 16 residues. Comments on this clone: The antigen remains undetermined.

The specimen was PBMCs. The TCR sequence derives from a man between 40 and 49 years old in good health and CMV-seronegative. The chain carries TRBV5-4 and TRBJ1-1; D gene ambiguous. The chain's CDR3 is CASSPERSGSHTEAFF. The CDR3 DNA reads TGTGCCAGCAGCCCAGAGCGGTCCGGCAGCCACACTGAAGCTTTCTTT. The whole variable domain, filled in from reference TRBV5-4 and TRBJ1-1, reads ETGVTQSPTHLIKTRGQQVTLRCSSQSGHNTVSWYQQALGQGPQFIFQYYREEENGRGNFPPRFSGLQFPNYSSELNVNALELDDSALYLCASSPERSGSHTEAFFGQGTRLTVV.